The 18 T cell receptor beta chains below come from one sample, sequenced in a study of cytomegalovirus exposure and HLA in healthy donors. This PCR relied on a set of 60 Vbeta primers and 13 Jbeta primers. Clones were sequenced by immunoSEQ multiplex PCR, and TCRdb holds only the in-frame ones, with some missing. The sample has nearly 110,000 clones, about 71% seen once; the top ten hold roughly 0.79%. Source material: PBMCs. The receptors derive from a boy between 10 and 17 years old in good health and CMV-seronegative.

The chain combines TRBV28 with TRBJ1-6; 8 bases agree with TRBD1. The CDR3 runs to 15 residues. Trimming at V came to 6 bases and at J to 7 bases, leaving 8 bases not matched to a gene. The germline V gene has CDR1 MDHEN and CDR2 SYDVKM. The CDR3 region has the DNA TGTGCCAGCAGCCCTTCGGACAGGGTGAATTCACCCCTCCACTTT. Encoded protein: CASSPSDRVNSPLHF.

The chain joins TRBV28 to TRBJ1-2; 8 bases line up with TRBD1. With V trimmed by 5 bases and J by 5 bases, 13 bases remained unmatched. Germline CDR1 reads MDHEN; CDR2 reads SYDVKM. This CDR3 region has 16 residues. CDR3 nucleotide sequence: TGTGCCAGCAGTCCCGGGACAGGATTTTACTTATATGGCTACACCTTC. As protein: CASSPGTGFYLYGYTF.

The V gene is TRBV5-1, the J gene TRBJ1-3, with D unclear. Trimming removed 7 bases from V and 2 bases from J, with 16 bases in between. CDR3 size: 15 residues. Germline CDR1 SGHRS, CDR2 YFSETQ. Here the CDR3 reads CASSAGAKTGNTIYF. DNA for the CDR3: TGCGCCAGCTCGGCAGGCGCTAAGACTGGAAACACCATATATTTT. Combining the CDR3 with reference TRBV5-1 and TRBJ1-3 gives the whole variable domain KAGVTQTPRYLIKTRGQQVTLSCSPISGHRSVSWYQQTPGQGLQFLFEYFSETQRNKGNFPGRFSGRQFSNSRSEMNVSTLELGDSALYLCASSAGAKTGNTIYFGEGSWLTVV.

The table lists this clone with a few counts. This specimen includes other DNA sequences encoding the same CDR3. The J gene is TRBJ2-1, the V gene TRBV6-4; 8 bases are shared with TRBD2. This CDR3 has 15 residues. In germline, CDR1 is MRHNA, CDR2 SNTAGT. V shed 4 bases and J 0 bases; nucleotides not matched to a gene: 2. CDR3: CASSGTSGSYNEQFF. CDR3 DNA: TGTGCCAGCAGTGGTACTAGCGGCTCCTACAATGAGCAGTTCTTC.

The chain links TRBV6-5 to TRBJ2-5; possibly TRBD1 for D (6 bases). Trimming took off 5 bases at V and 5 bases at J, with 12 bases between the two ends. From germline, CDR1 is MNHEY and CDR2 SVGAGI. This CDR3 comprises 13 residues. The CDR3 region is CASSAAGVETQYF. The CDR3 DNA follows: TGTGCCAGCAGTGCCGCAGGGGTGGAGACCCAGTACTTC.

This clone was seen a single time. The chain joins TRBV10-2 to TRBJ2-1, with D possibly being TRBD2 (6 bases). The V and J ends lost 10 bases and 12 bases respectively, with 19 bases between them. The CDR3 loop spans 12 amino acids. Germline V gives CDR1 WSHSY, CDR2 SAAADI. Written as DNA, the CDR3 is TGCGCCACCAGCTGGGGGGACCTGGGGCAGTTCTTC. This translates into CATSWGDLGQFF.

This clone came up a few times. As DNA, the CDR3 is TGTGCCAGCAGTGAAGAGAGCTATGGCTACACCTTC. It encodes CASSEESYGYTF. J is TRBJ1-2 and V is TRBV2; D is unclear. Germline values: CDR1 SNHLY, CDR2 FYNNEI. V lost 1 base to trimming and J lost 4 bases, with 4 bases between them. CDR3 size: 12 residues.

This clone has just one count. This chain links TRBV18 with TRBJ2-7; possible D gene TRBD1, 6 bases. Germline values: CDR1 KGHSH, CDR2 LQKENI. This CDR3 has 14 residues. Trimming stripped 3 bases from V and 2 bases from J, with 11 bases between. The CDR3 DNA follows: TGTGCCAGCTCACCTCCGGGACAAACCTACGAGCAGTACTTC. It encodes CASSPPGQTYEQYF.

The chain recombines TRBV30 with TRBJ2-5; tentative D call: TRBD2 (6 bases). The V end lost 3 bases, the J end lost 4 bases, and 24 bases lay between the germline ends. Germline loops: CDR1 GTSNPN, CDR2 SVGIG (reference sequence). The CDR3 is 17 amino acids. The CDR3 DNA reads TGTGCCTGGAGATGGAGGGTGGGTCAGACTTTAACAGAGACCCAGTACTTC. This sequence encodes CAWRWRVGQTLTETQYF.

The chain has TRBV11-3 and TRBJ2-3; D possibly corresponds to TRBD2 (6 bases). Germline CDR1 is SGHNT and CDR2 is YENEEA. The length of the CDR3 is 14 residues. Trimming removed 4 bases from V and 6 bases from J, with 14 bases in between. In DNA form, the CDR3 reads TGTGCCAGCAGCTCCCGACTAGGAACCGATACGCAGTATTTT. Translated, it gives CASSSRLGTDTQYF.

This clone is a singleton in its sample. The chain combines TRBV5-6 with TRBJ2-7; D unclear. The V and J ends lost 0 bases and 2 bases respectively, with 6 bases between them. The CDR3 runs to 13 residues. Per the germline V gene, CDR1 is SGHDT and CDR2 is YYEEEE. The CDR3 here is CASSLGGTYEQYF. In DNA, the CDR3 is TGTGCCAGCAGCTTGGGAGGAACCTACGAGCAGTACTTC.

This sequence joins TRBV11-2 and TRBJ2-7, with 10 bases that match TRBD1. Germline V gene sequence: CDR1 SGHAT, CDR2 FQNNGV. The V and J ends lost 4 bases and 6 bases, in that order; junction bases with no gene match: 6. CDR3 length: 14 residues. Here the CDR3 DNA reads TGTGCCAGCAGCTCAGGGACAGGGGAGGGCGAGCAGTACTTC. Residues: CASSSGTGEGEQYF.

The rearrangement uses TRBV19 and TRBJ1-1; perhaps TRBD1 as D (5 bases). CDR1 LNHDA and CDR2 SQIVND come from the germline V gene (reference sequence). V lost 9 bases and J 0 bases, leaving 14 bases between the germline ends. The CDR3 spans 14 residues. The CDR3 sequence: CASRVSDMNTEAFF. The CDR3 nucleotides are TGTGCCAGCAGGGTATCGGACATGAACACTGAAGCTTTCTTT. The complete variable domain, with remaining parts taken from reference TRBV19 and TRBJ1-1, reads DGGITQSPKYLFRKEGQNVTLSCEQNLNHDAMYWYRQDPGQGLRLIYYSQIVNDFQKGDIAEGYSVSREKKESFPLTVTSAQKNPTAFYLCASRVSDMNTEAFFGQGTRLTVV.

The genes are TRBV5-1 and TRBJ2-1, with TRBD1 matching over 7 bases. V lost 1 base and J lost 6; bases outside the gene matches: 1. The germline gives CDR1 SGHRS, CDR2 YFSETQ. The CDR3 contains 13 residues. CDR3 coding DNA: TGCGCCAGCAGCTTGCCAGGGGGCAATGAGCAGTTCTTC. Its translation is CASSLPGGNEQFF.

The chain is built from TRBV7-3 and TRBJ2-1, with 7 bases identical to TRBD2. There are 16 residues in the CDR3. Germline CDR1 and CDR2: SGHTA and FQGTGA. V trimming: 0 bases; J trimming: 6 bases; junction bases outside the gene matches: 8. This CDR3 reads CASSLTLARETNEQFF. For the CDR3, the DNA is TGTGCCAGCAGCTTAACGCTGGCGCGGGAGACCAATGAGCAGTTCTTC. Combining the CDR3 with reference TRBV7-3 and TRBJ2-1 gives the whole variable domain GAGVSQTPSNKVTEKGKYVELRCDPISGHTALYWYRQSLGQGPEFLIYFQGTGAADDSGLPNDRFFAVRPEGSVSTLKIQRTERGDSAVYLCASSLTLARETNEQFFGPGTRLTVL.

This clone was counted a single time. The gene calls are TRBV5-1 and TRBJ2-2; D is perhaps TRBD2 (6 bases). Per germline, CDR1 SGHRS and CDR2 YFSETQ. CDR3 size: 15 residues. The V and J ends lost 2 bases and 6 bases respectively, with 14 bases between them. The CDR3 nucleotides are TGCGCCAGCAGCTTCCGGGGGAGTGGGGCCGGGGAGCTGTTTTTT. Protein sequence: CASSFRGSGAGELFF.

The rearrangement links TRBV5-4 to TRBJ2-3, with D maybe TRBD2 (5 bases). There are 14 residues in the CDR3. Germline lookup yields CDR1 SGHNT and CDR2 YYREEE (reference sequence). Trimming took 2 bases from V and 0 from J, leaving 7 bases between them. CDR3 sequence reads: CASSFRTSTDTQYF. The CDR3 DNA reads TGTGCCAGCAGCTTCCGGACTAGCACAGATACGCAGTATTTT. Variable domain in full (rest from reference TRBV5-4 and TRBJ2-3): ETGVTQSPTHLIKTRGQQVTLRCSSQSGHNTVSWYQQALGQGPQFIFQYYREEENGRGNFPPRFSGLQFPNYSSELNVNALELDDSALYLCASSFRTSTDTQYFGPGTRLTVL.

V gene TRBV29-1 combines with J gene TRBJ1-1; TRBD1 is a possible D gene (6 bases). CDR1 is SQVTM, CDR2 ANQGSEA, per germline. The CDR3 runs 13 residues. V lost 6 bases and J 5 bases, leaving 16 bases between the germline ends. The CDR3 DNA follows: TGCAGCGTCGAGCAGGGGATAAATACTGAAGCTTTCTTT. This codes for CSVEQGINTEAFF.